Below, one T cell receptor (beta chain) is given with its context. This sample was taken from a study of blood T cell repertoires in COVID-19. Turning to the study itself: The United States, Italy and Spain were the sources of the acute and convalescent COVID-19 samples. PBMCs, B-cell-depleted T cells, or T cells provided the cDNA or gDNA that made up the material.

Per the germline V gene, CDR1 is SQVTM and CDR2 is ANQGSEA. V gave up 7 bases and J gave up 7 bases, with 16 bases separating them. The CDR3 loop spans 12 amino acids. Authors' processing steps: Using reference gene primer amplification, nucleated cell counts were estimated. This table comes from immunoSEQ multiplex PCR, and its TCRdb copy is limited to in-frame clones, with some not included. That table gives V, J and clone size, and the DNA gave D and trimming. This sample has 300,000 or so clones, with around 82% found just once. The rearrangement joins TRBV29-1 to TRBJ1-2; a weak D match, TRBD1 (5 bases). The sample consisted of peripheral blood. This receptor was identified in a woman between 50 and 59 years old with acute or convalescent COVID-19. The CDR3 is CSAQIRQGGYTF. CDR3 nucleotide sequence: TGCAGCGCCCAGATACGGCAGGGTGGCTACACCTTC.